The 18 T cell receptor beta chains reported below all come from one sample, sequenced in a study of cytomegalovirus exposure and HLA in healthy donors. PCR amplification relied on 60 Vbeta primers (plus 13 Jbeta primers). The assay was immunoSEQ multiplex PCR, and TCRdb's table has in-frame clones only and misses some. The table records fewer than 200,000 clones, roughly 73% of them present only once. The sequenced sample consisted of PBMCs. The receptors derive from a woman aged 25 to 39 in good health and CMV-seronegative.

The chain is built from TRBV7-8 and TRBJ2-5; maybe TRBD2 (7 bases). V lost 0 bases and J 5 bases, leaving 16 bases between the germline ends. This CDR3 spans 16 amino acids. Germline values: CDR1 SGHVS, CDR2 FQNEAQ. The CDR3 DNA sequence: TGTGCCAGCAGCTTAGCGAGGCGGGGGCAAGGCGAGACCCAGTACTTC. Translated: CASSLARRGQGETQYF.

The genes are TRBV11-2 and TRBJ2-2, with no clear D. Germline values: CDR1 SGHAT, CDR2 FQNNGV. The length of the CDR3 is 14 residues. The CDR3, as DNA: TGTGCATGCGAGTGGTCTCGGAACACCGGGGAGCTGTTTTTT. Amino acids: CACEWSRNTGELFF.

This clone showed up just once. This chain connects TRBV7-9 to TRBJ2-2; TRBD1 is a possible D gene (6 bases). The V end was cut by 8 bases, the J end by 9 bases, with 25 bases between. This CDR3 has 16 amino acids. Germline V gives CDR1 SEHNR, CDR2 FQNEAQ (reference sequence). CDR3 coding DNA: TGTGCCAGCGAAGCCGTCTGGACAGTTCCCGCCCGGGAGCTGTTTTTT. It specifies CASEAVWTVPARELFF.

The chain uses TRBV7-9 and TRBJ1-1; 8 bases are shared with TRBD1. This CDR3 is built from 17 residues. The ends lost 2 bases at V and 5 bases at J; junction bases unmatched: 13. Looked up from germline, CDR1 is SEHNR and CDR2 is FQNEAQ (reference sequence). In nucleotides, the CDR3 is TGTGCCAGCAGCTTAAAGACCGTTAGGACAGGGTTGACTGAAGCTTTCTTT. It yields the protein CASSLKTVRTGLTEAFF.

The chain recombines TRBV19 with TRBJ1-2, with 7 bases identical to TRBD1. The CDR3 is 16 residues long. The J segment lost 6 bases and the V segment lost 5 bases, leaving 15 bases of the junction unmatched. Germline V lookup: CDR1 LNHDA, CDR2 SQIVND (reference sequence). The CDR3 sequence is CASSPPGGRGYNGYTF. DNA for the CDR3: TGTGCCAGTAGTCCCCCAGGGGGGCGCGGCTATAATGGCTACACCTTC.

This clone was seen just once. The gene calls are TRBV7-9 and TRBJ1-2; D not certain. The CDR3 is made up of 14 amino acids. The V end lost 3 bases, the J end lost 4 bases, and 12 bases lay between the germline ends. The germline CDR1 and CDR2 sequences are SEHNR and FQNEAQ (reference sequence). This chain's CDR3 is CASSLLGSPYGYTF. The CDR3 DNA reads TGTGCCAGCAGCTTGTTGGGCAGCCCCTATGGCTACACCTTC.

The J gene is TRBJ2-7, the V gene TRBV11-1; TRBD1 matches at 9 bases. Germline V lookup: CDR1 SGHAT, CDR2 FQDESV (reference sequence). The CDR3 is 14 residues long. J gave up 2 bases and V 5 bases, and 4 bases lay outside the gene matches. The CDR3 loop is CASSRGTGTYEQYF. CDR3 nucleotide sequence: TGTGCCAGCAGCCGCGGGACAGGGACCTACGAGCAGTACTTC.

The rearrangement uses TRBV5-1 and TRBJ2-5; TRBD1 matches 10 bases. This CDR3 has 15 amino acids. V lost 0 bases and J lost 7; bases outside the gene matches: 6. The germline V gene has CDR1 SGHRS and CDR2 YFSETQ. CDR3 nucleotides: TGCGCCAGCAGCTTGGAGACAGGGGGCTCGGGGACCCAGTACTTC. It translates to CASSLETGGSGTQYF.

This clone was observed a single time. The rearrangement uses TRBV5-1 and TRBJ2-5, with 8 bases identical to TRBD1. The CDR3 is 16 residues long. Germline-derived CDR1 and CDR2 are SGHRS and YFSETQ. Unmatched junction bases numbered 12, after V lost 3 bases and J lost 5 bases. Written as DNA, the CDR3 is TGCGCCAGCAGCTACCGGCCGGCGACAGGGGTTGAGACCCAGTACTTC. Protein sequence: CASSYRPATGVETQYF.

V and J are TRBV6-6 and TRBJ2-7; 10 nucleotides align to TRBD1. CDR1 and CDR2 (germline): MNHNY, SVGAGI (reference sequence). Losses at the gene ends were 6 bases for V and 5 bases for J; bases not matched to a gene: 7. The CDR3 sequence is 14 residues long. The CDR3 bases are TGTGCCAGCAGACCGGGACAGGGGTTTGACGAGCAGTACTTC. Amino acid sequence: CASRPGQGFDEQYF.

In this sample, this clone turned up a few times. This chain connects TRBV5-1 to TRBJ2-7, with 7 bases aligning to TRBD1. Germline values: CDR1 SGHRS, CDR2 YFSETQ. CDR3 length equals 14 residues. V lost 2 bases to trimming and J lost 2 bases; unmatched junction nucleotides: 4. Here the CDR3 reads CASSFSGQPYEQYF. CDR3 DNA: TGCGCCAGCAGCTTTTCGGGACAGCCCTACGAGCAGTACTTC.

This chain uses TRBV7-2 with TRBJ2-5; D not certain. The DNA end is more similar to TRBJ2-7, so the J call may be wrong. The CDR3 loop spans 14 amino acids. In germline, CDR1 is SGHTA, CDR2 FQGNSA. In nucleotides, the CDR3 is TGTGCCAGCAGCTTAGGACAAACACTCTACGAGCAGTACTTC. It specifies CASSLGQTLYEQYF.

CDR3 nucleotide sequence: TGTGCCAGCAGTCCGGGACAGGCCCACGTCGCCCTCTACAATGAGCAGTTCTTC. This encodes CASSPGQAHVALYNEQFF. V usage is TRBV27 and J usage is TRBJ2-1, with 8 nucleotides matching TRBD1. V dropped 5 bases and J dropped 3; count of bases not matched to a gene: 15. CDR1 is MNHEY and CDR2 is SMNVEV in the germline V gene (reference sequence). The CDR3 is 18 residues long.

The gene calls are TRBV4-1 and TRBJ2-2; 8 nucleotides agree with TRBD1. Per the germline V gene, CDR1 is MGHRA and CDR2 is YSYEKL. Unmatched junction bases numbered 3, after V lost 2 bases and J lost 4 bases. This CDR3 contains 15 residues. The CDR3 coding sequence is TGCGCCAGCAGCCAACAGGGGGCGGTCACCGGGGAGCTGTTTTTT. Translated, it gives CASSQQGAVTGELFF.

The J gene is TRBJ2-7, the V gene TRBV7-2, with 8 bases matching TRBD2. Germline CDR1 and CDR2: SGHTA and FQGNSA. The V segment lost 8 bases and the J segment 5 bases; nucleotides outside the gene matches: 11. The CDR3 is made up of 14 amino acids. The CDR3 DNA is TGTGCCAGCGGATTCCGGGGGGGCATCAACGAGCAGTACTTC. Amino acids: CASGFRGGINEQYF.

The CDR3 sequence: CASGSGNEQFF. The CDR3 DNA reads TGTGCCAGTGGGTCCGGGAATGAGCAGTTCTTC. V is TRBV19 and J is TRBJ2-1, with D hard to call. Germline V lookup: CDR1 LNHDA, CDR2 SQIVND (reference sequence). Trimming pared 8 bases from V and 7 bases from J, leaving 9 bases between. This CDR3 contains 11 residues.

The chain recombines TRBV11-1 with TRBJ2-7; D perhaps matches TRBD2 (6 bases). V was clipped by 6 bases and J by 6 bases, with 15 bases between them. CDR1 is SGHAT, CDR2 FQDESV, per germline (reference sequence). The CDR3 sequence is 13 residues long. The CDR3 spells CASSYGRRGEQYF. CDR3 DNA: TGTGCCAGCAGTTATGGGAGGCGGGGCGAGCAGTACTTC.

The V and J genes are TRBV5-1 and TRBJ1-1, with 7 bases aligning to TRBD1. This CDR3 has 16 residues. J lost 3 bases, V lost 0 bases, and 8 bases had no gene match. The germline gives CDR1 SGHRS, CDR2 YFSETQ. The CDR3 nucleotides are TGCGCCAGCAGCTTGGCACCACCGACAGGGTACACTGAAGCTTTCTTT. Translating gives CASSLAPPTGYTEAFF.